This T cell receptor (beta chain) was sequenced during a study of T cells in Graves' hyperthyroidism and ophthalmopathy. Study information: Initial diagnosis, before any treatment, was when peripheral blood was collected.

This CDR3 spans 15 amino acids. With 3 bases removed from V and 0 bases from J, the gap between germline ends came to 12 bases. Germline values: CDR1 LNHDA, CDR2 SQIVND (reference sequence). This clonotype was detected ten times or more. Uncontrolled infections, other autoimmune diseases, pregnancy or lactation led to exclusion of patients. Diagnoses were established using clinical symptoms, serum thyroxine and TRAb, thyroid ultrasound and orbital computed tomography. Researchers amplified the TCR beta CDR3 regions from RNA transcripts. The HTBI primer set served for first-round RT-PCR of the TCR CDR3. TCRdb analysed the multiplex PCR reads with MiXCR anew, one entry per CDR3 protein. The sample has over 250,000 distinct CDR3 sequences, less than 30% seen once.

The chain combines TRBV19 with TRBJ2-7, with a possible D match to TRBD2 (5 bases). This receptor was identified in a man aged 35-49 years with Graves' hyperthyroidism that later progressed to Graves' ophthalmopathy. Specimen: blood. The CDR3: CASSITSGSSYEQYF. In DNA form, the CDR3 reads TGTGCCAGTAGTATTACGTCGGGGAGCTCCTACGAGCAGTACTTC.